This TCR beta chain was identified during a study of blood T cell repertoires in COVID-19. Across the whole study: Sample material is recorded as cDNA or gDNA derived from T cells, B-cell-depleted T cells, or PBMCs.

V lost 10 bases to trimming and J lost 0 bases, with 12 bases between them. This CDR3 is 13 amino acids long. Germline CDR1 and CDR2: SNHLY and FYNNEI. Method: immunoSEQ multiplex PCR; TCRdb's copy keeps in-frame clones and lacks some. The repertoire includes over 150,000 clones, about 82% of them detected once, and around 7% sits in the top ten. The receptor was isolated from a man aged 50 or older with active or convalescent COVID-19. The rearrangement joins TRBV2 to TRBJ1-1, with a possible D match to TRBD1 (6 bases). The specimen sequenced was peripheral blood. CDR3 protein: CAIQGDLNTEAFF. CDR3 nucleotides: TGTGCCATACAGGGAGACCTGAACACTGAAGCTTTCTTT.